This TCR beta chain was recorded in a study of blood T cell repertoires in COVID-19 (TCRdb year 2020). Notes on the research overall: Collaborator samples came from the United States, Italy and Spain and covered acute and convalescent phases of COVID-19. The prospective study material was composed of cDNA or gDNA derived from T cells, B-cell-depleted T cells, or PBMCs. Subjects who had been exposed to COVID-19, were actively infected with it, or had recovered from it provided the deeply sampled blood TCRbeta repertoires that made up the dataset. A freely available public database, intended as a resource for researchers studying the immune response to SARS-CoV-2, is where the repertoires were released. The samples were drawn from the first 160 participants of the ongoing ImmuneRACE study and from some 1,300 subjects provided by 6 global collaborators. The sample metadata nearly always contained a de-identified subject ID, COVID-19 status, age in years and sex. HLA class I and class II types, where available, came from metadata supplied by the sample provider rather than from assay-based typing.

On this clone: The antigen it binds to is not known. No qualities accompany the bases; no much larger clone lies one base away.

Study-wide findings and limitations: Clinical and demographic metadata were provided uncurated, with the amount varying by source and participant.

The CDR3 contains 16 residues, cysteine and phenylalanine counted. Of the read, only the CDR3 DNA is kept; its 48 bases are in frame from base 1. V lost 3 bases and J lost 6 bases, and the count of bases not matched to a germline gene is 9. From a lookup of the germline V gene, CDR1 and CDR2 are SNHLY and FYNNEI. TCRbeta CDR3 regions were amplified from genomic DNA using the immunoSEQ Assay, a bias-controlled multiplex PCR. The study's own analysis went as follows. Nucleated cell counts per sample were estimated from amplification of reference gene primers within the assay. To quantify the absolute abundance of each unique TCRbeta CDR3 rearrangement, sequence reads were collapsed and filtered. For each sample, productive Simpson clonality was calculated as the square root of Simpson's diversity index over productive rearrangements. The table comes from immuneACCESS by way of TCRdb, which keeps in-frame sequences with V and J called. Part of the clones is missing from these tables; in studies checked, under half for an unresolved V gene and the rest for unknown reasons. D and trimming come from the DNA, and the V and J calls and clone size come from that table. The sample has fewer than 75,000 clones on record, approximately 89% of them singletons. The leading ten clones occupy approximately 1.3% of the sample.

The collaborating institutions used their own protocols to collect whole blood in K2EDTA tubes. For TCRbeta analysis, collaborators shipped samples in one of three forms: frozen whole blood, isolated PBMCs, or DNA extracted from either of those sample types. Recombination joined TRBV2 with TRBJ2-1; a stretch of 9 junction bases matches TRBD1. This TCR came from a man aged 60 to 75 with acute or convalescent COVID-19. The specimen was peripheral blood. The sequenced DNA: TGTGCCAGCAGTGATGGCGGAACAGGGGGCCGCAATGAGCAGTTCTTC. Protein translation: CASSDGGTGGRNEQFF.